The sample holds many counts of the clone carrying this T cell receptor (beta chain). The antigen is not known. All of the donors were Caucasians in good health. Unique molecular identifiers were present on cDNA, and template switching added a universal primer site. Using its own MiXCR run on the 5' RACE reads, TCRdb lists one record per CDR3 protein. The table records some 600,000 distinct CDR3 sequences, about 7.6% of them present only once. The data belong to a study of identical twins. Study findings and constraints: Cord blood's abundant beta clonotypes had fewer insertions, unlike memory repertoires. Low generation probability was overrepresented in out-of-frame alpha sequences shared by twins.

V gave up 7 bases and J gave up 5 bases; unmatched junction bases: 4. CDR3 length: 13 amino acids. The data were also submitted as part of a second study, on yellow fever vaccine responses in identical twins.

Sequencing was performed on PBMCs. This sequence joins TRBV12-3 or TRBV12-4 and TRBJ2-7, with 11 nucleotides matching TRBD1. The sequence came from a woman in her late teens or twenties in good health. In DNA, the CDR3 is TGTGCCAGCACCGGACAGGGGGCGGACGAGCAGTACTTC. The encoded protein is CASTGQGADEQYF.